Below, one TCR beta chain is given with its context. In this sample, this clonotype turned up many times. No cognate antigen has been identified for it. No clone much larger than this one lies a single base away; base qualities are absent. Instrument used: Illumina HiSeq 2500. Quantitative 5'-RACE with molecular barcodes was used to prepare TCR beta libraries. The published analysis was carried out like this. Disease-linked TCR variants were identified with a new computational method built on a probabilistic model of VDJ rearrangement. The public reads were quality trimmed at Q25 with fastp and then assembled into clones with MiXCR by TCRdb, keeping productive beta chains. Each record represents a unique CDR3 protein, reported with the most common genes and DNA among its rows. Clone size and V and J calls follow TCRdb, not the original study. The sample table records roughly 180,000 distinct CDR3 sequences; roughly 13% of these occur just once. The ten biggest clones cover roughly 11% of the sample.

The source of the sample is a study of CD8 T cells in ankylosing spondylitis (dated by TCRdb to the late 2010s). With regard to the full study: T cell receptor beta repertoires were profiled in healthy donors and ankylosing spondylitis patients so that disease-linked TCR variants could be found. Peripheral blood was sampled, and synovial fluid was additionally collected from ankylosing spondylitis patients. The full study cohort comprised approximately 23 ankylosing spondylitis patients and 85 to 120 healthy donors. What the work shows at the level of the full study, not this receptor alone: Some TCR beta motif variants had previously been reported in synovial fluid and blood of reactive arthritis patients, which suggested common disease-initiation mechanisms. The disease-linked clones were reported as significantly enriched in matched synovial fluid samples from ankylosing spondylitis patients. A TCR beta motif made up of several highly homologous amino acid variants appeared to be characteristic of blood from ankylosing spondylitis patients. The disease-linked clones had a CD8+ phenotype and were found at relatively low frequencies in peripheral blood.

Sequencing was done on a sample of blood, either unsorted or a sorted T cell fraction (not recorded which). The source is a female donor with ankylosing spondylitis or in good health (not recorded which).

CDR3 region: CASSRLAGGSEQFF. Read as DNA, the sequence is TGTGCCAGCTCCCGACTAGCGGGAGGCTCTGAGCAGTTCTTC. The rearranged chain carries TRBV6-1 and TRBJ2-1; 13 central nucleotides agree with TRBD2. The germline V and J ends show losses of 8 bases and 9 bases respectively, and no gene match explains 7 bases of the junction. The CDR3 runs 14 residues from the cysteine to the phenylalanine. The only DNA kept is the CDR3, 42 bases in frame from the first base. Reading the germline V gene gives CDR1 MNHNS and CDR2 SASEGT.